Listed below are T cell receptor beta chains from one sample, sequenced in a study of cytomegalovirus exposure and HLA in healthy donors. This table comes from immunoSEQ multiplex PCR, and its TCRdb copy is limited to in-frame clones, with some not included. This sample yields 80,000 to 130,000 clones, of which approximately 80% are seen a single time; about 1.1% belongs to the top ten. The source material was PBMCs. These receptors were taken from a woman in her late teens or twenties in good health and CMV-seronegative. The CDR3 runs from the conserved cysteine through the conserved F or W. D genes are given only for firm matches. Expanded clones get a size class; other rows say once, few or many, or leave the size out.

>TRBJ1-4|-|TRBV4-1|-
TGCGCCAGCAGCACCCAGAACGGCCGAGGTGGTGAAAAACTGTTTTTT
CASSTQNGRGGEKLFF
>TRBJ2-3|-|TRBV30|-
TGTGCCTGGAGCCGGGACTACAAACCGAGGGGGAATAGCACAGATACGCAGTATTTT
CAWSRDYKPRGNSTDTQYF
>TRBJ1-1|-|TRBV19|-
TGTGCCAGTAGTATAGATCTAGAGAATGTAGCTTTCTTT
CASSIDLENVAFF
>TRBJ2-5|TRBD1|TRBV30|-
TGTGCCTGGAACAGGGGTCCGTGGGAGACCCAGTACTTC
CAWNRGPWETQYF
>TRBJ2-3|TRBD2|TRBV7-3|once
TGTGCCAGCAGCAAACTAGCGGTGAGCACAGATACGCAGTATTTT
CASSKLAVSTDTQYF
>TRBJ2-5|TRBD2|TRBV5-1|few
TGCGCCAGCAGCTTGGCGAGCGGGAGGGCGGAGACCCAGTACTTC
CASSLASGRAETQYF
>TRBJ1-2|-|TRBV7-3|-
TGTGCCAGCAGCCCGATGGGGCCGTCGGATGGCTACACCTTC
CASSPMGPSDGYTF
>TRBJ2-1|-|TRBV5-1|-
TGCGCCAGCAGCTTGGGACAGGATCCCAATGAGCAGTTCTTC
CASSLGQDPNEQFF
>TRBJ2-1|-|TRBV7-9|-
TGTGCCAGCGGGGGGAGGAGCAATGAGCAGTTCTTC
CASGGRSNEQFF
>TRBJ2-6|TRBD1|TRBV6-5|-
TGTGCCAGCAGTTTCCGAGGGGGCGCTGGGGCCAACGTCCTGACTTTC
CASSFRGGAGANVLTF
>TRBJ2-2|-|TRBV5-6|-
TGTGCCAGCAGCTTGAAAGGGGATTTAGTTAAAGCCGGGGAGCTGTTTTTT
CASSLKGDLVKAGELFF
>TRBJ2-3|TRBD1|TRBV6-4|-
TGTGCCAGCAGTGACCGGGGGACAGGGGGATCAGATACGCAGTATTTT
CASSDRGTGGSDTQYF
>TRBJ2-1|TRBD2|TRBV7-8|-
TGTGCCAGCAGACCATACCAAAAGCGGGACCCCTACAATGAGCAGTTCTTC
CASRPYQKRDPYNEQFF
>TRBJ1-1|-|TRBV2|-
TGTGCCAGTCGGCAGGTCACTGAAGCTTTCTTT
CASRQVTEAFF
>TRBJ2-4|-|TRBV7-9|-
TGTGCCAGCAGCCAAAATACTAGGGGGGCCAAAAACATTCAGTACTTC
CASSQNTRGAKNIQYF
>TRBJ1-1|-|TRBV7-3|-
TGTGCCAGCAGTCTCTGGGGGGGGAGGAACACTGAAGCTTTCTTT
CASSLWGGRNTEAFF
>TRBJ1-5|TRBD1|TRBV10-2|-
TGCGCCAGCAGTGGAACAGGGGGCCAGCCCCAGCATTTT
CASSGTGGQPQHF
>TRBJ2-3|TRBD2|TRBV7-9|-
TGTGCCAGCAGCGCAGCGGGGGGGCCTACAGATACGCAGTATTTT
CASSAAGGPTDTQYF
>TRBJ1-1|-|TRBV7-9|-
TGTGCCAGTTCCGGTACCGCTGAAGCTTTCTTT
CASSGTAEAFF
>TRBJ2-7|-|TRBV14|-
TGTGCCAGCAGCCAAGGTTTCCTTTACTACGAGCAGTACTTC
CASSQGFLYYEQYF
>TRBJ2-7|TRBD2|TRBV9|-
TGTGCCAGCAGCGTAGGAGCGGGACTAGCGGCCTACGAGCAGTACTTC
CASSVGAGLAAYEQYF
>TRBJ1-2|TRBD1|TRBV15|-
TGTGCCACCAGCAGCGCCCAGACAGGGATGACCCCCCACTATGGCTACACCTTC
CATSSAQTGMTPHYGYTF
>TRBJ2-1|TRBD2|TRBV7-3|-
TGTGCCAGCAGCTTTCTAGCGGGAGGGGGATACAATGAGCAGTTCTTC
CASSFLAGGGYNEQFF
>TRBJ1-1|-|TRBV7-2|-
TGTGCCAGCAGCTGGGAGAAGAACACTGAAGCTTTCTTT
CASSWEKNTEAFF
>TRBJ1-2|-|TRBV29-1|-
TGCAGCGTTGTACTACAGGGCACTAACTATGGCTACACCTTC
CSVVLQGTNYGYTF
>TRBJ2-7|-|TRBV10-3|-
TGTGCCATCAGGGCGGACACCATGTCCTACGAGCAGTACTTC
CAIRADTMSYEQYF